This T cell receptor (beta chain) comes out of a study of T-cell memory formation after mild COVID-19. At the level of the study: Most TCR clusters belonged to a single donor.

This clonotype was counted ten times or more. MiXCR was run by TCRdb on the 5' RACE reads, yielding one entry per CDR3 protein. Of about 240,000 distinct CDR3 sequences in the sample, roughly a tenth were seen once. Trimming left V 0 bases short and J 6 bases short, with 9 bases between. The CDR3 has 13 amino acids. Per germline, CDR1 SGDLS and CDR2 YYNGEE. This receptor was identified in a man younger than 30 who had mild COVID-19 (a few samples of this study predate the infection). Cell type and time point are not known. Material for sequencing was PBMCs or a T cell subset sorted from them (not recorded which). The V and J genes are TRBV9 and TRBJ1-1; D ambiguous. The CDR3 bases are TGTGCCAGCAGCGTAGTTTTGTCCCCTGAAGCTTTCTTT. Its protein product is CASSVVLSPEAFF.